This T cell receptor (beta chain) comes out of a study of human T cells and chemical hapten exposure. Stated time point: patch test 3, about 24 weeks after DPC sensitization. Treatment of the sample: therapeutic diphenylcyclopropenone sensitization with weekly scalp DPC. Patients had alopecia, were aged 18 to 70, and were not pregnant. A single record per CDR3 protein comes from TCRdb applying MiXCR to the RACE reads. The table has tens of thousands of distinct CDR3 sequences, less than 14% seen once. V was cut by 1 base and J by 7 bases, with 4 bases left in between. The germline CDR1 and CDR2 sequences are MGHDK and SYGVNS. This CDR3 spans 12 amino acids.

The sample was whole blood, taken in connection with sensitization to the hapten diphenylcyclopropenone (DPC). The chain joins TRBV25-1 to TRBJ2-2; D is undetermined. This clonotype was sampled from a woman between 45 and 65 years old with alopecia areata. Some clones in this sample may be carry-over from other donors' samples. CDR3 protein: CASSEFGGELFF. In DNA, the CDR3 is TGTGCCAGCAGTGAATTCGGCGGGGAGCTGTTTTTT. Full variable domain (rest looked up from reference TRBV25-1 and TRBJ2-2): EADIYQTPRYLVIGTGKKITLECSQTMGHDKMYWYQQDPGMELHLIHYSYGVNSTEKGDLSSESTVSRIRTEHFPLTLESARPSHTSQYLCASSEFGGELFFGEGSRLTVL.